Included here is one TCR beta chain sequence, with context. Its specificity is not known. This sample is drawn from a study of metastatic and nonmetastatic thyroid tumors. Study-level information: Thyroid patients, malignant and benign, had repertoires compared across blood and tumor or nodule tissue.

Thyroid surgery took place with no prior treatment in any patient. Findings of the study overall: In both blood and tumor samples, TCR beta diversity was reported significantly higher for malignant than benign nodules.

The ends were cut back, 3 bases at V and 5 bases at J, with 22 bases in the middle. The CDR3 has 17 residues. Per the germline V gene, CDR1 is LNHNV and CDR2 is YYDKDF (reference sequence). Original analysis: For papillary thyroid cancer, a distant-metastasis classifier was constructed from CDR3 differences observed across clinicopathological groups. TCRdb ran MiXCR on the PCR reads. V and J calls and clone size were set by TCRdb, not the authors. The sample includes 13,000 to 15,000 clones, 10% to 15% seen only once; the top ten take about 14%. The rearrangement links TRBV15 to TRBJ2-5, with D possibly TRBD1 on 6 matching bases. The sequenced sample was blood. This clonotype originated in a female donor with papillary thyroid cancer or a benign thyroid nodule (not recorded which). Some clones in this sample may be carry-over from other donors' samples. CDR3 sequence reads: CATSRAPGSVRGETQYF. CDR3 DNA: TGTGCCACCAGCAGGGCCCCAGGATCAGTGAGGGGGGAGACCCAGTACTTC.